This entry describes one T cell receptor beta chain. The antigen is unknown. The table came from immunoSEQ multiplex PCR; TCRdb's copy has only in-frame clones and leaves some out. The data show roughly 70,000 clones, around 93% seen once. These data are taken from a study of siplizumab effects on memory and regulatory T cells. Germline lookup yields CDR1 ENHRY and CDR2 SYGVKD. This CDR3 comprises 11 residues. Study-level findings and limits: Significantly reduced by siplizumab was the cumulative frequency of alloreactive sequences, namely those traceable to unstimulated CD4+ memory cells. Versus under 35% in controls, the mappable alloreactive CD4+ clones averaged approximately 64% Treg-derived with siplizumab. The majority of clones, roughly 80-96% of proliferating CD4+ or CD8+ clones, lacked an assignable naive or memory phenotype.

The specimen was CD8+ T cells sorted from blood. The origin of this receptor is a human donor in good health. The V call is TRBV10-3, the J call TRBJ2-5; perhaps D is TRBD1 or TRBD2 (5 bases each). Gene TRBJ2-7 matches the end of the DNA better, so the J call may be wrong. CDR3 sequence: CAISEGGEQYF. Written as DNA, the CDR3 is TGTGCCATCAGTGAGGGGGGCGAGCAGTACTTC.